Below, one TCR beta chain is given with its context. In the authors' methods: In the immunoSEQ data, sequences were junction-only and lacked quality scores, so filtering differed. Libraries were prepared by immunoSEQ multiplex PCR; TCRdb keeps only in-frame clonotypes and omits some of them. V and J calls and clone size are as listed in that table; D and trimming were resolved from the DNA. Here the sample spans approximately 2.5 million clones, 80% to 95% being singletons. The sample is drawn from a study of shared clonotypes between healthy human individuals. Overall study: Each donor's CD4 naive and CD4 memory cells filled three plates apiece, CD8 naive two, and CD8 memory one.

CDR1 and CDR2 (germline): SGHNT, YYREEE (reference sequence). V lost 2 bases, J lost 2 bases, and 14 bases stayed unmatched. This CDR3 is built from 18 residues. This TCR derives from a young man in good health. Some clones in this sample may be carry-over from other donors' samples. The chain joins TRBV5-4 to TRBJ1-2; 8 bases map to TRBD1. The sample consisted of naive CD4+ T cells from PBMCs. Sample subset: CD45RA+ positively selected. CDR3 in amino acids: CASSFTRQGWTSNYGYTF. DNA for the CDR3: TGTGCCAGCAGCTTTACTAGACAGGGGTGGACCTCGAACTATGGCTACACCTTC.